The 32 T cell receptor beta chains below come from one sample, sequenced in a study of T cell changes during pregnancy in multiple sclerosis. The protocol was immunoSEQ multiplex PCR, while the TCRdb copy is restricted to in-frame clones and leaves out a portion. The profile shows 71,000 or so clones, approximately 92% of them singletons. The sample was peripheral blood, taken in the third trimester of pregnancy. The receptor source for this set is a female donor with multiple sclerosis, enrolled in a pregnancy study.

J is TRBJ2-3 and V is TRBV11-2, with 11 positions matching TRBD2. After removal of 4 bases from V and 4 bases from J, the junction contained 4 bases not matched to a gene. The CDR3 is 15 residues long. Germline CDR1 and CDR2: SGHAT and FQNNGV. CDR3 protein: CASSSLAGASDTQYF. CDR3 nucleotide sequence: TGTGCCAGCAGCTCACTAGCGGGAGCGTCAGATACGCAGTATTTT.

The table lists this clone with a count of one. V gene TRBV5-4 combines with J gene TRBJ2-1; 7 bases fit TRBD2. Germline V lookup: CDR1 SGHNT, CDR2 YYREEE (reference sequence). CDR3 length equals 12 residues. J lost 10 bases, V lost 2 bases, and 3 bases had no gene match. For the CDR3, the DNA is TGTGCCAGCAGCTTATATAGCGGGGAGCAGTTCTTC. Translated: CASSLYSGEQFF.

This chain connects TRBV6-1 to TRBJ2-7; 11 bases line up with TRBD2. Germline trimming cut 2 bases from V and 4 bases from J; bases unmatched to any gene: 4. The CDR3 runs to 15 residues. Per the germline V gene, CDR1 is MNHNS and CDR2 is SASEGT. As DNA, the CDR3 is TGTGCCAGCAGTGAACCTACTAGCGGGAGTTACGAGCAGTACTTC. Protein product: CASSEPTSGSYEQYF.

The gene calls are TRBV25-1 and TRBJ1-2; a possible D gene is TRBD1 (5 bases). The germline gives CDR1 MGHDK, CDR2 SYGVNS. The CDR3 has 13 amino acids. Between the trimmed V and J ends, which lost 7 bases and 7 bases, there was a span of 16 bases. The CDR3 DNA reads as TGTGCCAGCACTTCAGTGGGGCGCGGTGGCTACACCTTC. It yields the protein CASTSVGRGGYTF.

The CDR3 region is CASSVTADTGTDTQYF. CDR3 DNA: TGTGCCAGCAGCGTTACAGCGGATACCGGGACAGATACGCAGTATTTT. The rearrangement uses TRBV7-2 and TRBJ2-3; tentatively, D is TRBD2 (5 bases). Germline V gene lookup returns CDR1 SGHTA and CDR2 FQGNSA. Between the trimmed V and J ends, which lost 5 bases and 3 bases, there was a span of 18 bases. CDR3 length: 16 residues.

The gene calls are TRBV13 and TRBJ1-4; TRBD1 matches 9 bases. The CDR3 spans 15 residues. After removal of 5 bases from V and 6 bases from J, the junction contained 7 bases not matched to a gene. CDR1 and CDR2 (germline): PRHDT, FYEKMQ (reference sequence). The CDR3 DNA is TGTGCCAGCAGCGTGGACAGGGGAAACTATGAAAAACTGTTTTTT. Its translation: CASSVDRGNYEKLFF.

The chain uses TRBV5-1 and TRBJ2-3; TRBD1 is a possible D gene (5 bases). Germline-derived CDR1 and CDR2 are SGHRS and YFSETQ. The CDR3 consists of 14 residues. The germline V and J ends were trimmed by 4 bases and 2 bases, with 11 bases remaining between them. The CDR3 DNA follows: TGCGCCAGCAGCCAAATGACAGACACAGATACGCAGTATTTT. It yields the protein CASSQMTDTDTQYF.

DNA of the CDR3: TGTGCCAGCAGTGGGGGACACCCGGGCACCGGGGAGCTGTTTTTT. This translates into CASSGGHPGTGELFF. This chain links TRBV6-1 with TRBJ2-2; possible D gene TRBD1, 6 bases. Germline V gene data show CDR1 as MNHNS and CDR2 as SASEGT. The CDR3 length is 15 residues. V lost 4 bases and J 4 bases, leaving 13 bases between the germline ends.

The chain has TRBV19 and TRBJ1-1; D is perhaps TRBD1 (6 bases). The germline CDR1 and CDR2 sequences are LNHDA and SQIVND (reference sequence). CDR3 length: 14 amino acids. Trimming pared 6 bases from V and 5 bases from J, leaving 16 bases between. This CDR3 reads CASRPGGAGTEAFF. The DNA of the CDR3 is TGTGCCAGTAGACCCGGGGGGGCAGGGACTGAAGCTTTCTTT.

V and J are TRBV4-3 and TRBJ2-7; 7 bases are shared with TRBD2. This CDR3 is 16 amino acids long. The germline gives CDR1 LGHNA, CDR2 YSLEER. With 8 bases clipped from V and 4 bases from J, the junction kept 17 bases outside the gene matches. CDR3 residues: CASALHIGLEVYEQYF. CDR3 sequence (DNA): TGCGCCAGCGCCCTTCATATCGGACTAGAAGTTTACGAGCAGTACTTC.

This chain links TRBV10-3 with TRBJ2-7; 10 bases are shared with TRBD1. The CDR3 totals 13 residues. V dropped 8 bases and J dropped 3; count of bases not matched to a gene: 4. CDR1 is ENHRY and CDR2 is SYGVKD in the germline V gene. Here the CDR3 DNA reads TGTGCCATCGGGACAGGGGTGGGCTACGAGCAGTACTTC. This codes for CAIGTGVGYEQYF.

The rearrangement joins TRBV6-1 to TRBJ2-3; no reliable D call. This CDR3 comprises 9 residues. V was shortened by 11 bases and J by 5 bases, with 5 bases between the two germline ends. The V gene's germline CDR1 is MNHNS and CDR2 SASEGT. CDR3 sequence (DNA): TGTGCCTCTCGAGATACGCAGTATTTT. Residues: CASRDTQYF.

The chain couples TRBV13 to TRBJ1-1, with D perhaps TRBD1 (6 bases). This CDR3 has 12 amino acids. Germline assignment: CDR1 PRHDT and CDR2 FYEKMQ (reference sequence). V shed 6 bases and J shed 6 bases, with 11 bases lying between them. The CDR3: CASSWGLAEAFF. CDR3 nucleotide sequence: TGTGCCAGCAGTTGGGGGCTTGCTGAAGCTTTCTTT.

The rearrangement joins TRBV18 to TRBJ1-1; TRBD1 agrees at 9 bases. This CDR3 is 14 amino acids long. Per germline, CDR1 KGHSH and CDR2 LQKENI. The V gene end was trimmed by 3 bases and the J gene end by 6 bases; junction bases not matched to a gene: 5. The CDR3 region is CASSPDRGEAEAFF. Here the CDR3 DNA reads TGTGCCAGCTCACCGGACAGGGGTGAGGCTGAAGCTTTCTTT.

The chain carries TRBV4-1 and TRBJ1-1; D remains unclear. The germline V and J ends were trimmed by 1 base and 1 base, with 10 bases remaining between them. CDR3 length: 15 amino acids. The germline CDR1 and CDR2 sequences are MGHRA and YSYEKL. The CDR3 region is CASSQAGLENTEAFF. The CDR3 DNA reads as TGCGCCAGCAGCCAAGCCGGACTGGAGAACACTGAAGCTTTCTTT.

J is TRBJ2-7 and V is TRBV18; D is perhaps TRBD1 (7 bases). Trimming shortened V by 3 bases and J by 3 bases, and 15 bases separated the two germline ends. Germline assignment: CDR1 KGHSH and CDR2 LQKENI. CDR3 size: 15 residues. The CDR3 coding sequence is TGTGCCAGCTCACCTCCAGGGGGGAGCGGCTACGAGCAGTACTTC. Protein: CASSPPGGSGYEQYF.

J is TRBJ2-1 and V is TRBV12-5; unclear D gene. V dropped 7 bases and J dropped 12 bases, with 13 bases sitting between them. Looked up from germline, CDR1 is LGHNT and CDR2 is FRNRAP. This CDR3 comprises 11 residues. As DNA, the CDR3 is TGTGCTAGTGCCTCCGGGTGGTCGCAGTTCTTC. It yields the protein CASASGWSQFF.

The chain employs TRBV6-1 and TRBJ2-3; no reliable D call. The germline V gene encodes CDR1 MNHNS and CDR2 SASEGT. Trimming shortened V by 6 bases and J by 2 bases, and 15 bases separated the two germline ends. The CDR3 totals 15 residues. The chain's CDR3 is CASSPIEYSTDTQYF. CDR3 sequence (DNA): TGTGCCAGCAGCCCAATTGAGTATTCCACAGATACGCAGTATTTT.

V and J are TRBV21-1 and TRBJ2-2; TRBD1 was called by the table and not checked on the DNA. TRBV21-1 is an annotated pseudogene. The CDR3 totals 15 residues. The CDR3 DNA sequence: TGTGCCAGCAGCAAGAGGACAGGGAACACCGGGGAGCTGTTTTTT. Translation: CASSKRTGNTGELFF.

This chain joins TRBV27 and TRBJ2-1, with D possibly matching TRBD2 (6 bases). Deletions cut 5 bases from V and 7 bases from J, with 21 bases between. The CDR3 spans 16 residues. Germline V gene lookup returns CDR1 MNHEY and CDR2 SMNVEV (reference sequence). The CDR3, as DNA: TGTGCCAGCAGTATCCGGGGGACTGAACGAGGGAATGAGCAGTTCTTC. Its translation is CASSIRGTERGNEQFF.

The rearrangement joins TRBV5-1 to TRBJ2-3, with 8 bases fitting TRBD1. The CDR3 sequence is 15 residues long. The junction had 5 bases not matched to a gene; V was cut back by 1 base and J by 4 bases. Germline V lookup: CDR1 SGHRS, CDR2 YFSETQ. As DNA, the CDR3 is TGCGCCAGCAGCTTGAGGACAGGGTGGTCAGATACGCAGTATTTT. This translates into CASSLRTGWSDTQYF.

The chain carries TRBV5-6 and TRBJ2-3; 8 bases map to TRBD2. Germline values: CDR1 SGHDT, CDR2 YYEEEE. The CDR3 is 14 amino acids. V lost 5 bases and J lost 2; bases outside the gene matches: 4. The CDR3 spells CASSRGGVTDTQYF. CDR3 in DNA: TGTGCCAGCAGTCGGGGGGGGGTCACAGATACGCAGTATTTT.

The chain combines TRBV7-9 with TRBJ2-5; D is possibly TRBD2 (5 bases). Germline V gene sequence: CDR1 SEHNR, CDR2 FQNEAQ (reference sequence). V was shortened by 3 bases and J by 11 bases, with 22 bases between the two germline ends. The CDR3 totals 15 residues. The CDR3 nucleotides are TGTGCCAGCAGCTTTGGCGGCAGCGGAGCTACGCAGCAGTACTTC. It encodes CASSFGGSGATQQYF.

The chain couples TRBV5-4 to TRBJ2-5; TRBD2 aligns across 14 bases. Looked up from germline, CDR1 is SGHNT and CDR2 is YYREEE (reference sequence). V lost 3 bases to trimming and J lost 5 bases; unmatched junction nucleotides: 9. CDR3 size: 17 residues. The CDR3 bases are TGTGCCAGCAGCTCCACCGGGACTAGCGGGAGAATGGAGACCCAGTACTTC. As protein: CASSSTGTSGRMETQYF.

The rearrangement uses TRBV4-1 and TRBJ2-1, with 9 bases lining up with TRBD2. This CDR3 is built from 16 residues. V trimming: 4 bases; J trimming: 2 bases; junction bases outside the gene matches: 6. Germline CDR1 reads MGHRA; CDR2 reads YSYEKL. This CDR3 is CASSLLAGDTYNEQFF. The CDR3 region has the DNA TGCGCCAGCAGCCTGTTAGCGGGAGATACCTACAATGAGCAGTTCTTC.

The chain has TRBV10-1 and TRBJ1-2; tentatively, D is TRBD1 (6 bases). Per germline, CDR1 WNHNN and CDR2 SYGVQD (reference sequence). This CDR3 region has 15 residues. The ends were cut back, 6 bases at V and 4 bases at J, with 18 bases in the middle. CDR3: CASSPGQILTYGYTF. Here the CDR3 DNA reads TGCGCCAGCAGCCCTGGACAGATCCTTACCTATGGCTACACCTTC.

CDR3 in DNA: TGTGCCAGCAGTGAATTAGGGGCGACAGATACGCAGTATTTT. The encoded protein is CASSELGATDTQYF. V and J are TRBV25-1 and TRBJ2-3; D is perhaps TRBD1 (5 bases). CDR1 is MGHDK and CDR2 is SYGVNS in the germline V gene. Trimming cost V 1 base and J 3 bases, with 8 bases left between them. This CDR3 comprises 14 residues.

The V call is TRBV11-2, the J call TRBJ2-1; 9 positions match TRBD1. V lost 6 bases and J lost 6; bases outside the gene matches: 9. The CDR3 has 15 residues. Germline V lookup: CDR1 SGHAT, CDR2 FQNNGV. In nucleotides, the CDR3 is TGTGCCAGCAGACTTGATGTGACAGGGGGCAATGAGCAGTTCTTC. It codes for CASRLDVTGGNEQFF.

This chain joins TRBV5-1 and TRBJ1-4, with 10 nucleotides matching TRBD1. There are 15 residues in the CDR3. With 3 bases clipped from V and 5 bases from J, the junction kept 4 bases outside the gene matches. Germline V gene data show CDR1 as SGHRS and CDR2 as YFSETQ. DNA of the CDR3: TGCGCCAGCAGCTCGTTGACAGGGGGCAATGAAAAACTGTTTTTT. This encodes CASSSLTGGNEKLFF.

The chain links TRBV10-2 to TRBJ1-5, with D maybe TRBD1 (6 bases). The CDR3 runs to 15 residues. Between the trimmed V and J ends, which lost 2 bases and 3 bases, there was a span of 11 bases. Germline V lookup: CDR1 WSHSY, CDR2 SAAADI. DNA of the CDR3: TGCGCCAGCAGTGAGGGACAGACTTTCAATCAGCCCCAGCATTTT. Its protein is CASSEGQTFNQPQHF.

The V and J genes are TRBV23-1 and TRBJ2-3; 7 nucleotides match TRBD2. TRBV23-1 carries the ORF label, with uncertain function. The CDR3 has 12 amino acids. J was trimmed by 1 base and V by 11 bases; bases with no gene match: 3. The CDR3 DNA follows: TGCGCCCGGGGACTACGCACAGATACGCAGTATTTT. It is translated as CARGLRTDTQYF.

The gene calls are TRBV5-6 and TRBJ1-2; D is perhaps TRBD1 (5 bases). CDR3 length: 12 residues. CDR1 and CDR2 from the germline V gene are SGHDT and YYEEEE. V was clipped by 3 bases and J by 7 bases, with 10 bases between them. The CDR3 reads CASSSGLVGYTF. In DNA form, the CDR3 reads TGTGCCAGCAGCTCGGGACTTGTTGGCTACACCTTC.